Included here is one T cell receptor (beta chain) sequence, with context. V was pared by 0 bases and J by 0 bases, with 15 bases between. Germline CDR1 reads MNHEY; CDR2 reads SMNVEV (reference sequence). The CDR3 consists of 17 residues. These data come from a study of cytomegalovirus exposure and HLA in healthy donors. Study background: The early release's HLA-typed donors yielded some 85 million unique TCRs.

Use of 60 Vbeta and 13 Jbeta primers characterized the PCR. Sequencing was performed with immunoSEQ multiplex PCR; in TCRdb, only in-frame clones are kept and a portion is missing. The sample lists around 110,000 clones, about four fifths occurring once. The sequencing sample was made of PBMCs. The sequence was obtained from a man aged 25 to 45 in good health and CMV-seropositive. The chain is built from TRBV27 and TRBJ2-7, with no clear D. The CDR3: CASSLSVGSSSSYEQYF. CDR3 in DNA: TGTGCCAGCAGTTTATCAGTGGGCAGCTCGAGCTCCTACGAGCAGTACTTC.